This T cell receptor (beta chain) was documented in a study of vaccination and CD4 T cells after COVID-19. Study details: Post-COVID specimens were obtained a median around 92 days after diagnosis (range 35 to 161).

About this clonotype: Its antigen is currently unknown.

With V trimmed by 5 bases and J by 2 bases, 2 bases remained unmatched. Germline CDR1 SGHTA, CDR2 FQGNSA. CDR3 length equals 13 residues. Regarding treatment: approximately 9-day PBMC culture with coronavirus spike peptide pools or control peptides (ViraFEST assay). Regarding the study as a whole: Convalescent patients had 304 of 307 vaccine-specific clones showing spike mono-reactivity.

Oncomine TCR Beta short-read sequencing was applied to DNA from cultured CD4+ T cells. It was from cultured CD4+ T cells that genomic DNA was extracted. TCRdb passed the PCR reads through MiXCR, listing each CDR3 protein once. The data show roughly 13,000 distinct CDR3 sequences, roughly 60% seen once. The TCR originated in a human donor who had recovered from COVID-19. Material: CD4+ T cells from blood, cultured in vitro. The chain is built from TRBV7-2 and TRBJ2-5; 7 bases align to TRBD2. CDR3 sequence (DNA): TGTGCCAGCAGCGCGGGGGAGCAAGAGACCCAGTACTTC. It translates to CASSAGEQETQYF.